This T cell receptor (beta chain) was captured by sequencing in a study of shared clonotypes between healthy human individuals. About the research overall: Researchers drew samples from a couple of women and a few men aged 18 to 49.

Study processing details: In the immunoSEQ data, sequences were junction-only and lacked quality scores, so filtering differed. Data came from immunoSEQ multiplex PCR; TCRdb stores just in-frame clones and leaves some out. V, J and clone size are taken as reported in that table, and D and trimming were inferred from the DNA itself. Among around 480,000 clones listed, 75% to 80% were seen once. Study results and caveats: The researchers took only blood, and tissue repertoires probably look different.

Turning to this clone: The antigen is unknown.

Donation came from healthy HIV-negative adults that had no recent acute infections or vaccinations. The sample comprised PBMCs. This sequence originates from a woman in her 40s in good health. Some clones in this sample may be carry-over from other donors' samples.

CDR3 region: CASSLLAGEGYEQFF. The CDR3 DNA reads as TGTGCCAGCAGCTTACTAGCGGGAGAGGGATATGAGCAGTTCTTC. The chain combines TRBV7-3 with TRBJ2-1; the match to TRBD2 covers 10 bases. J lost 8 bases, V lost 2 bases, and 6 bases had no gene match. Germline-derived CDR1 and CDR2 are SGHTA and FQGTGA. This CDR3 has 15 amino acids.